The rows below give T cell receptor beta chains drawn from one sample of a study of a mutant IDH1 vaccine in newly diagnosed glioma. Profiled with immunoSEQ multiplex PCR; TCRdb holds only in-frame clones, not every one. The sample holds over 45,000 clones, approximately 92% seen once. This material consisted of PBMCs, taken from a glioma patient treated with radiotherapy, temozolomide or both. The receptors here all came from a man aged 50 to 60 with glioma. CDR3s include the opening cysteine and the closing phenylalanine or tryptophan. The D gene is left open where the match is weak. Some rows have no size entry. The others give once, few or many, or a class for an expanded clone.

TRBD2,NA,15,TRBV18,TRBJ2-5,CASSPPLAGVETQYF,TGTGCCAGCTCACCACCCCTAGCGGGGGTTGAGACCCAGTACTTC
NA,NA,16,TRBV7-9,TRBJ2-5,CASSARGWGVWETQYF,TGTGCCAGCAGCGCGCGGGGCTGGGGGGTTTGGGAGACCCAGTACTTC
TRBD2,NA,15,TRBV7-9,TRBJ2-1,CASSTGTSVYNEQFF,TGTGCCAGCAGCACCGGGACTAGCGTTTACAATGAGCAGTTCTTC
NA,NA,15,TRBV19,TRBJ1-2,CASSGSSTSNYGYTF,TGTGCCAGTAGTGGATCATCTACAAGTAACTATGGCTACACCTTC
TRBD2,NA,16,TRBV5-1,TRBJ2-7,CASSPAKTSGPVEQYF,TGCGCCAGCAGTCCGGCCAAGACTAGCGGGCCGGTCGAGCAGTACTTC
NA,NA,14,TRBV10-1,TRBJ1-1,CASSESYMNTEAFF,TGCGCCAGCAGTGAGTCCTATATGAACACTGAAGCTTTCTTT
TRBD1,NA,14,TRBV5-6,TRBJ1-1,CASSPGQPNTEAFF,TGTGCCAGCAGCCCGGGACAGCCAAACACTGAAGCTTTCTTT
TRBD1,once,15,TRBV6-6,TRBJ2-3,CASTRTGGARDTQYF,TGTGCCAGCACCCGGACAGGGGGGGCCAGAGATACGCAGTATTTT
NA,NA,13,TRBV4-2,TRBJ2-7,CASSQDDFYEQYF,TGTGCCAGCAGCCAAGACGATTTCTACGAGCAGTACTTC
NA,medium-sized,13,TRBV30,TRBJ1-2,CAWRTAGNYGYTF,TGTGCCTGGAGGACTGCTGGGAACTATGGCTACACCTTC
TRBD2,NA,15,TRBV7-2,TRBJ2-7,CASSLGTSRTYEQYF,TGTGCCAGCAGCTTAGGGACTAGCCGAACCTACGAGCAGTACTTC
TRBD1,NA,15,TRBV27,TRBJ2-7,CASSLFGTESYEQYF,TGTGCCAGCAGTTTATTCGGGACAGAATCCTACGAGCAGTACTTC
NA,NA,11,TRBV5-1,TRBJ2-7,CASGQRGEQYF,TGCGCCAGCGGCCAACGCGGGGAGCAGTACTTC
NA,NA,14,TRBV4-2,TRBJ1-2,CASSQVRDGYGYTF,TGTGCCAGCAGCCAAGTGCGGGACGGCTATGGCTACACCTTC
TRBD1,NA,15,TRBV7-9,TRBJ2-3,CASSPRDREADTQYF,TGTGCCAGCAGCCCCCGGGACAGGGAAGCAGATACGCAGTATTTT
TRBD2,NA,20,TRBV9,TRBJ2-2,CASSAARGVAGGTNTGELFF,TGTGCCAGCAGCGCAGCAAGAGGGGTAGCGGGGGGAACAAACACCGGGGAGCTGTTTTTT
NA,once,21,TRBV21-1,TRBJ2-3,CASSKSEGLAGGQTSTDTQYF,TGTGCCAGCAGCAAATCGGAGGGACTAGCGGGGGGGCAGACTAGCACAGATACGCAGTATTTT
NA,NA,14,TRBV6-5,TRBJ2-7,CASSYTSGVYEQYF,TGTGCCAGCAGTTACACTTCGGGAGTGTACGAGCAGTACTTC
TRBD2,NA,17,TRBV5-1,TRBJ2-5,CASSTGGGAGGQETQYF,TGCGCCAGCAGCACCGGTGGCGGAGCGGGGGGGCAAGAGACCCAGTACTTC
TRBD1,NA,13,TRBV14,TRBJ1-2,CASSPQGLYGYTF,TGTGCCAGCAGCCCACAGGGGCTTTATGGCTACACCTTC
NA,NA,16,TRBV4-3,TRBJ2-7,CASSQGRVRDSYEQYF,TGCGCCAGCAGCCAAGGTCGGGTAAGAGATTCCTACGAGCAGTACTTC
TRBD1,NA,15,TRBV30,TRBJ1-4,CAWSVPDRGLGKLFF,TGTGCCTGGAGTGTACCCGACAGGGGTTTAGGGAAACTGTTTTTT
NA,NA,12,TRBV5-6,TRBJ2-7,CASSIFGYEQYF,TGTGCCAGCAGCATCTTTGGTTACGAGCAGTACTTC
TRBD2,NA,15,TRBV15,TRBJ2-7,CATSIGLAGPLGQYF,TGTGCCACCAGCATCGGACTAGCGGGCCCTCTGGGGCAGTACTTC
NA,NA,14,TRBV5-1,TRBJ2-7,CASSLGGDSYEQYF,TGCGCCAGCAGCCTCGGGGGTGATAGCTACGAGCAGTACTTC
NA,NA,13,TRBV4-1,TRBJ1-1,CASSQDFDAEAFF,TGCGCCAGCAGCCAGGATTTCGATGCTGAAGCTTTCTTT
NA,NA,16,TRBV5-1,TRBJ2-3,CASSRLGTAGADTQYF,TGCGCCAGCAGCAGGCTCGGGACGGCTGGGGCAGATACGCAGTATTTT
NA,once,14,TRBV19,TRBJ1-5,CASSNAGYGEAQHF,TGTGCCAGTAGTAATGCCGGCTATGGCGAAGCCCAGCATTTT
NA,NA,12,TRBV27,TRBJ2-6,CASGAGANVLTF,TGTGCCTCAGGGGCTGGGGCCAACGTCCTGACTTTC
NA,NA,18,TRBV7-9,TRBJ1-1,CASSRGWGRKEGYTEAFF,TGTGCCAGCAGCCGGGGGTGGGGGCGAAAGGAGGGTTACACTGAAGCTTTCTTT
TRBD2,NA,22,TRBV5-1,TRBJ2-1,CASSLVVSAGGHWEGLVGEQFF,TGCGCCAGCAGCTTGGTCGTCTCGGCGGGAGGCCATTGGGAGGGTTTGGTTGGTGAGCAGTTCTTC
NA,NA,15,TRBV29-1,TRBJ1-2,CSVVSPRAGRDGYTF,TGCAGCGTTGTGTCCCCCCGGGCAGGGAGGGATGGCTACACCTTC
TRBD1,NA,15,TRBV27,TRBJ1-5,CASSTGTASNQPQHF,TGTGCCAGCAGTACCGGGACAGCTAGCAATCAGCCCCAGCATTTT
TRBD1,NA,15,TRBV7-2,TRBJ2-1,CASSWGTGTGNEQFF,TGTGCCAGCAGCTGGGGGACCGGGACAGGAAATGAGCAGTTCTTC
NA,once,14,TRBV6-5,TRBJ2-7,CASSYEEGAYEQYF,TGTGCCAGCAGTTACGAGGAAGGAGCCTACGAGCAGTACTTC
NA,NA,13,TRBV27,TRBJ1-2,CASSQDRRHGYTF,TGTGCCAGCAGTCAGGACAGACGTCATGGCTACACCTTC
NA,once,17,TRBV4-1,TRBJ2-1,CASSQGYRESSYNEQFF,TGCGCCAGCAGCCAAGGATACAGGGAAAGCTCCTACAATGAGCAGTTCTTC
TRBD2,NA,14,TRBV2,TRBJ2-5,CASSSRGDQETQYF,TGTGCCAGCAGTTCGCGGGGGGACCAAGAGACCCAGTACTTC
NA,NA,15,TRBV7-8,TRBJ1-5,CASSGGFGSNQPQHF,TGTGCCAGCAGCGGAGGGTTCGGGAGCAATCAGCCCCAGCATTTT
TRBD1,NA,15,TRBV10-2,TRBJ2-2,CASSGGQGNTGELFF,TGCGCCAGCAGTGGGGGACAGGGGAACACCGGGGAGCTGTTTTTT
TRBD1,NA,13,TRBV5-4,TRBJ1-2,CASSLVGQGGYTF,TGTGCCAGCAGCTTGGTTGGACAGGGGGGCTACACCTTC
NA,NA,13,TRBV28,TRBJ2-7,CASRLRGRGEQYF,TGTGCCAGCAGACTTAGGGGGAGGGGCGAGCAGTACTTC
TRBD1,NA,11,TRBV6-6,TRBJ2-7,CASGPRDSTYF,TGTGCCAGCGGCCCCAGGGACAGCACTTACTTC
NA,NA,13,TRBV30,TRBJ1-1,CAWRNQGTLEAFF,TGTGCCTGGAGAAACCAGGGGACCCTTGAAGCTTTCTTT
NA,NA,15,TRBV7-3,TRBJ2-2,CASSLDSTNTGELFF,TGTGCCAGCAGCTTAGACTCGACGAACACCGGGGAGCTGTTTTTT
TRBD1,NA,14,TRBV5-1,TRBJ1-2,CASSFDREYYGYTF,TGCGCCAGCAGCTTCGACAGGGAATACTATGGCTACACCTTC
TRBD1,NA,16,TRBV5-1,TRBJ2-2,CASSLADRVGTGELFF,TGCGCCAGCAGCTTGGCCGACAGGGTCGGTACCGGGGAGCTGTTTTTT
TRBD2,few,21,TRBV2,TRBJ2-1,CASISPPIYSGTSGSYNEQFF,TGTGCCAGCATCTCTCCCCCAATTTATTCCGGGACTAGCGGCTCCTACAATGAGCAGTTCTTC
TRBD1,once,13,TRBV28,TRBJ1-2,CASRKQGFGGYTF,TGTGCCAGCAGAAAACAGGGGTTTGGGGGCTACACCTTC
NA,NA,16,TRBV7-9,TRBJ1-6,CASSRDWAGQNSPLHF,TGTGCCAGCAGTAGGGATTGGGCCGGTCAGAATTCACCCCTCCACTTT
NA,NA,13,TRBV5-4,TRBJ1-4,CASSLWTDEKLFF,TGTGCCAGCAGCTTGTGGACGGATGAAAAACTGTTTTTT
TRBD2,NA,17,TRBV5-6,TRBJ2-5,CASSLVGRGGPGETQYF,TGTGCCAGCAGCTTGGTTGGGCGGGGGGGCCCAGGAGAGACCCAGTACTTC
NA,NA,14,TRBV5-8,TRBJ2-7,CASSHQGPRSEQYF,TGTGCCAGCAGTCACCAGGGGCCAAGATCCGAGCAGTACTTC
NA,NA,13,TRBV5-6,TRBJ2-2,CASSLANTGELFF,TGTGCCAGCAGCTTGGCTAACACCGGGGAGCTGTTTTTT
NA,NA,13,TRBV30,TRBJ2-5,CASDKNQGETQYF,TGTGCCTCGGACAAAAACCAGGGGGAGACCCAGTACTTC
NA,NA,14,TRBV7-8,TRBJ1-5,CASSSTGRNQPQHF,TGTGCCAGCAGCTCTACAGGACGCAATCAGCCCCAGCATTTT
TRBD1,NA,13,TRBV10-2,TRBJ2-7,CASGDRGSYEQYF,TGCGCCAGCGGGGACAGGGGATCCTACGAGCAGTACTTC
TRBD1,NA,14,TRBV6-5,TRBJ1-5,CASSYATGHQPQHF,TGTGCCAGCAGTTACGCGACAGGGCATCAGCCCCAGCATTTT